Below are 22 T cell receptor beta chains sequenced from a single sample in a study of T cells in Graves' hyperthyroidism and ophthalmopathy. Regions amplified from RNA transcripts were the TCR beta CDR3 regions. A first-round RT-PCR of the TCR CDR3 used the HTBI primer set. TCRdb processed the multiplex PCR reads anew with MiXCR; each CDR3 protein has one entry. The sample records a few hundred thousand distinct CDR3 sequences, about 14% being singletons. Sequenced material: blood. The source of these receptors is a woman aged 35 to 49 with Graves' hyperthyroidism.

This chain connects TRBV24-1 to TRBJ1-2; 7 bases are shared with TRBD1. V was clipped by 4 bases and J by 6 bases; unmatched bases: 7. The CDR3 loop spans 14 amino acids. CDR1 and CDR2 from the germline V gene are KGHDR and SFDVKD. The CDR3 DNA is TGTGCCACCAGTGACCCCCGACAGGGTCATGGCTACACCTTC. This encodes CATSDPRQGHGYTF.

As for this clonotype: The junction departs from the called germline gene at one end, perhaps through a read error. The J gene is TRBJ1-5, the V gene TRBV5-6; D is ambiguous. In germline, CDR1 is SGHDT, CDR2 YYEEEE. The CDR3 runs 15 residues. CDR3 region: CASSLTPDSNQPQRF. The CDR3 DNA follows: TGTGCCAGCAGCTTGACACCTGATAGCAATCAGCCCCAGCGTTTT. The full variable domain, with the rest looked up from reference TRBV5-6 and TRBJ1-5, is DAGVTQSPTHLIKTRGQQVTLRCSPKSGHDTVSWYQQALGQGPQFIFQYYEEEERQRGNFPDRFSGHQFPNYSSELNVNALLLGDSALYLCASSLTPDSNQPQRFGDGTRLSIL.

V usage is TRBV14 and J usage is TRBJ2-1; TRBD1 matches 9 bases. The CDR3 covers 13 residues. V shed 6 bases and J 9 bases; nucleotides not matched to a gene: 6. Per the germline V gene, CDR1 is SGHDN and CDR2 is FVKESK. CDR3 sequence: CASSRDRESEQFF. The CDR3 DNA follows: TGTGCCAGCAGTCGGGACAGGGAAAGTGAGCAGTTCTTC.

The chain carries TRBV2 and TRBJ2-5; 11 bases line up with TRBD2. The length of the CDR3 is 16 residues. CDR1 is SNHLY and CDR2 is FYNNEI in the germline V gene. The trim removed 2 bases at V and 2 bases at J, leaving 4 bases unmatched. As DNA, the CDR3 is TGTGCCAGCAGTGAATTACTAGCGGGAGCGCAAGAGACCCAGTACTTC. This gives the protein CASSELLAGAQETQYF.

This clonotype has ten or more counts. The genes are TRBV18 and TRBJ2-5; 11 positions match TRBD2. The CDR3 is 16 residues long. The germline V gene has CDR1 KGHSH and CDR2 LQKENI. V dropped 6 bases and J dropped 5; count of bases not matched to a gene: 11. The DNA for the CDR3 is TGTGCCAGCTCGCGAGATCTAGCGGGAGGCCGGGAGACCCAGTACTTC. This gives the protein CASSRDLAGGRETQYF.

The chain carries TRBV29-1 and TRBJ1-2; 7 nucleotides align to TRBD1. This CDR3 region has 12 residues. The ends lost 3 bases at V and 4 bases at J; junction bases unmatched: 2. Germline V lookup: CDR1 SQVTM, CDR2 ANQGSEA. This CDR3 reads CSVDDRVYGYTF. The CDR3 bases are TGCAGCGTTGACGACAGGGTCTATGGCTACACCTTC.

This clonotype occurred a few times. CDR3 in DNA: TGCGCCAGCAGCCTGACTACCATAAGGCCTGGGGCCAACGTCCTGACTTTC. This gives the protein CASSLTTIRPGANVLTF. The chain employs TRBV5-1 and TRBJ2-6; tentatively, D is TRBD2 (5 bases). The germline V gene encodes CDR1 SGHRS and CDR2 YFSETQ. This CDR3 contains 17 residues. The V and J ends lost 4 bases and 2 bases respectively, with 16 bases between them.

A word on this clonotype: Given a much more abundant clone one base away, this may be a read error. This chain uses TRBV24-1 with TRBJ2-1; TRBD2 matches 11 bases. This CDR3 has 16 residues. Germline V lookup: CDR1 KGHDR, CDR2 SFDVKD. CDR3 amino acids: CAASDFTSGRTHEQFF. In nucleotides, the CDR3 is TGTGCCGCCAGTGACTTCACTAGCGGGAGAACCCATGAGCAGTTCTTC.

This clonotype was counted many times. The chain links TRBV12-3 or TRBV12-4 to TRBJ2-7; 7 bases are shared with TRBD1. Trimming took 7 bases from V and 2 from J; bases not matched to a gene: 8. This CDR3 contains 14 residues. CDR3 in DNA: TGTGCCAGCAACTCCCAGGGGGTAGCCTACGAGCAGTACTTC. This codes for CASNSQGVAYEQYF.

Ten or more counts support this clonotype. The chain recombines TRBV18 with TRBJ2-4; 9 bases map to TRBD1. This CDR3 contains 14 residues. V was clipped by 6 bases and J by 3 bases; unmatched bases: 3. Germline values: CDR1 KGHSH, CDR2 LQKENI. The CDR3 DNA reads as TGTGCCAGCTCCCAGGACAGGGGCAAAAACATTCAGTACTTC. Protein product: CASSQDRGKNIQYF.

This clonotype occurred a few times. The J gene is TRBJ2-1, the V gene TRBV5-1; 11 nucleotides match TRBD2. The germline CDR1 and CDR2 sequences are SGHRS and YFSETQ. Trimming took 0 bases from V and 3 from J; bases not matched to a gene: 8. The CDR3 has 18 amino acids. CDR3 sequence (DNA): TGCGCCAGCAGCTTGGGAATAGCGGGAGGGCAACTCTACAATGAGCAGTTCTTC. Protein: CASSLGIAGGQLYNEQFF.

There are many counts of this clonotype. The J gene is TRBJ1-6, the V gene TRBV2; tentatively, D is TRBD1 (5 bases). The V end was cut by 7 bases, the J end by 7 bases, with 23 bases between. The CDR3 is made up of 17 amino acids. From germline, CDR1 is SNHLY and CDR2 FYNNEI. The CDR3 DNA follows: TGTGCCAGCACCTCAGTTGGGAGCGGGGCTCGGAATTCACCCCTCCACTTT. This translates into CASTSVGSGARNSPLHF. Combining the CDR3 with reference TRBV2 and TRBJ1-6 gives the whole variable domain EPEVTQTPSHQVTQMGQEVILRCVPISNHLYFYWYRQILGQKVEFLVSFYNNEISEKSEIFDDQFSVERPDGSNFTLKIRSTKLEDSAMYFCASTSVGSGARNSPLHFGNGTRLTVT.

This clonotype came up many times. The chain carries TRBV11-3 and TRBJ2-1, with D unclear. The germline V gene has CDR1 SGHNT and CDR2 YENEEA. The CDR3 is made up of 13 amino acids. V lost 7 bases and J lost 6, with 13 bases in between. As DNA, the CDR3 is TGTGCCAGCACCCATGGGGTTGTCAATGAGCAGTTCTTC. Translated, it gives CASTHGVVNEQFF.

This sequence joins TRBV28 and TRBJ2-1, with TRBD2 matching 16 bases. CDR3 size: 16 residues. Germline CDR1 MDHEN, CDR2 SYDVKM. The V gene end was trimmed by 3 bases and the J gene end by 15 bases; junction bases not matched to a gene: 11. The CDR3 here is CASSLSPGLAGGPRFF. In DNA, the CDR3 is TGTGCCAGCAGTTTGTCCCCGGGACTAGCGGGAGGGCCGAGGTTCTTC. Full variable domain (missing parts from reference TRBV28 and TRBJ2-1): DVKVTQSSRYLVKRTGEKVFLECVQDMDHENMFWYRQDPGLGLRLIYFSYDVKMKEKGDIPEGYSVSREKKERFSLILESASTNQTSMYLCASSLSPGLAGGPRFFGPGTRLTVL.

This clonotype was seen many times. The chain couples TRBV10-3 to TRBJ2-5, with D uncertain. Trimming removed 0 bases from V and 2 bases from J, with 10 bases in between. The CDR3 spans 15 residues. Per germline, CDR1 ENHRY and CDR2 SYGVKD. CDR3 DNA sequence: TGTGCCATCAGTGAGTCTAGCTCGTCTCAAGAGACCCAGTACTTC. This gives the protein CAISESSSSQETQYF.

This clonotype was recorded many times. The chain uses TRBV18 and TRBJ2-7, with no clear D. The V end was cut by 5 bases, the J end by 2 bases, with 7 bases between. The CDR3 totals 12 residues. From germline, CDR1 is KGHSH and CDR2 LQKENI. The CDR3 bases are TGTGCCAGCTCAACAGCCACCTACGAGCAGTACTTC. Translation gives CASSTATYEQYF.

At least ten counts were recorded for this clonotype. The J gene is TRBJ2-6, the V gene TRBV28; TRBD1 matches at 7 bases. This CDR3 has 18 amino acids. The V gene end was trimmed by 6 bases and the J gene end by 0 bases; junction bases not matched to a gene: 11. The germline V gene has CDR1 MDHEN and CDR2 SYDVKM. CDR3 amino acids: CASSNRGSALSGANVLTF. In nucleotides, the CDR3 is TGTGCCAGCAGCAACAGGGGCTCCGCTCTCTCTGGGGCCAACGTCCTGACTTTC.

This clonotype was counted at least ten times. The CDR3 sequence: CASSTGTGNSNQPQHF. The CDR3, as DNA: TGCGCCAGCAGCACTGGGACAGGGAACAGCAATCAGCCCCAGCATTTT. This chain uses TRBV5-1 with TRBJ1-5; 9 bases map to TRBD1. Germline CDR1 reads SGHRS; CDR2 reads YFSETQ. With 4 bases clipped from V and 1 base from J, the junction kept 6 bases outside the gene matches. CDR3 length: 16 residues.

This clonotype was seen at least ten times. The V gene is TRBV5-1, the J gene TRBJ2-1, with 11 bases matching TRBD2. Germline CDR1 and CDR2: SGHRS and YFSETQ. The CDR3 extends over 21 amino acids. V was pared by 1 base and J by 2 bases, with 17 bases of the junction left unmatched. The CDR3 bases are TGCGCCAGCAGCTTGATACCCAAACTAGCGGGAGCGGATAGCCCCTACAATGAGCAGTTCTTC. This codes for CASSLIPKLAGADSPYNEQFF.

This clonotype appeared once. At one end, the junction sequence differs from germline, possibly due to a read error. This chain links TRBV24-1 with TRBJ2-7; no reliable D call. The CDR3 runs 15 residues. CDR1 and CDR2 from the germline V gene are KGHDR and SFDVKD. The CDR3 DNA sequence: TGTGCCGCCAGTGATTCCAGATCCTACCCCTACGAGCAGTACTTC. The encoded protein is CAASDSRSYPYEQYF.

The sample holds many counts of this clonotype. J is TRBJ1-5 and V is TRBV28, with 9 bases that match TRBD1. Germline assignment: CDR1 MDHEN and CDR2 SYDVKM. V lost 2 bases and J lost 0; bases outside the gene matches: 2. The CDR3 is 16 residues long. The CDR3 coding sequence is TGTGCCAGCAGTTTAATGGACAGGGGTAGCAATCAGCCCCAGCATTTT. This sequence encodes CASSLMDRGSNQPQHF.

About this clonotype: Since a much larger clone is just one base distant, this may be a read error. The chain recombines TRBV6-2 or TRBV6-3 with TRBJ2-3; D gene ambiguous. The CDR3 has 15 amino acids. Trimming cost V 9 bases and J 1 base, with 17 bases left between them. The germline V gene has CDR1 MNHEY and CDR2 SVGEGT. CDR3 DNA sequence: TGTGCCAGTCGAGGCGGCCCTAGGGGCACAGATACGCAGTATTTT. This sequence encodes CASRGGPRGTDTQYF.